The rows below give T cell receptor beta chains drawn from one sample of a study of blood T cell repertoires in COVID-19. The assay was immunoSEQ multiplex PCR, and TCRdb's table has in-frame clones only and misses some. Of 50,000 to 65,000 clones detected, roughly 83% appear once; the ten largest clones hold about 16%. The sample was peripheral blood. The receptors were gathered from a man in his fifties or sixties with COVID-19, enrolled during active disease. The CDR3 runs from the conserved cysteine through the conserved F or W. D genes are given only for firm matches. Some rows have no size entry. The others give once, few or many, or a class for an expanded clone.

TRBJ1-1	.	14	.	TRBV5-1	TGCGCCAGCAGCGAACAGGGTGGGACGACTGAAGCTTTCTTT	CASSEQGGTTEAFF
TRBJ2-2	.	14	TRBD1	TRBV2	TGTGCCAGAGGACAGGGGAGCGACACCGGGGAGCTGTTTTTT	CARGQGSDTGELFF
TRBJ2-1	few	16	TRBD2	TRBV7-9	TGTGCCAGCAGCTTAGGGGGAGGTTCTAGCGGGAGAGAGCAGTTCTTC	CASSLGGGSSGREQFF
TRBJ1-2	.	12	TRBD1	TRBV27	TGTGCCAGCAGTCTACAGGGGTATGGCTACACCTTC	CASSLQGYGYTF
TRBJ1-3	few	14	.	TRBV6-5	TGTGCCAGCAGTTACGGCAGGGCAGGAAACACCATATATTTT	CASSYGRAGNTIYF
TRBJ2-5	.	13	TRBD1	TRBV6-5	TGTGCCAGCAGCCGAGGGGGCGGGGAGACCCAGTACTTC	CASSRGGGETQYF
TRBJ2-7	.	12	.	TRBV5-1	TGCGCCAGCAGCTTGGAGTACAACGAGCAGTACTTC	CASSLEYNEQYF
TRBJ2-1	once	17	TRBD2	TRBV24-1	TGTGCCACCAGTATGGGAACTAGCGGCCACGCTTTGAATGAGCAGTTCTTC	CATSMGTSGHALNEQFF
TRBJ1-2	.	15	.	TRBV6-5	TGTGCCAGCAGGACGGGACTGACGAGGGGCTATGGCTACACCTTC	CASRTGLTRGYGYTF
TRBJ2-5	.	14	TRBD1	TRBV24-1	TGTGCCACCAGTGACCTGGGACAGGGAGAGACCCAGTACTTC	CATSDLGQGETQYF
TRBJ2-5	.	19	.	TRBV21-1	TGTGCCAGCAGCAGCGGGGGGGTGGTTGCGCTAAGGGAGGAGGAGACCCAGTACTTC	CASSSGGVVALREEETQYF
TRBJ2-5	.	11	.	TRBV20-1	TGCAGTGCTAGTAAACGGCAGGACCAGTACTTC	CSASKRQDQYF
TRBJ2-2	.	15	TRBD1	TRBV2	TGTGCCAGCAGTGCCATACAGGGGCGCGGTCGGGAGCTGTTTTTT	CASSAIQGRGRELFF
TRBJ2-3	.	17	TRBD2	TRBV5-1	TGCGCCAGCAGCTTGCTTAGGGCTAGCGGGGGAACAGATACGCAGTATTTT	CASSLLRASGGTDTQYF
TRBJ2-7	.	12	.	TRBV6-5	TGTGCCAGCAGTCGCGTCGGTTACGAGCAGTACTTC	CASSRVGYEQYF
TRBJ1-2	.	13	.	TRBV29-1	TGCAGCGCTGGTCGGGGGGCCGGGTATGGCTACACCTTC	CSAGRGAGYGYTF
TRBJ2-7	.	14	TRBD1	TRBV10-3	TGTGCCATCAGTGCGGACAGGGGAAACAACGAGCAGTACTTC	CAISADRGNNEQYF
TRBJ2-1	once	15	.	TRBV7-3	TGTGCCAGCAGCTTCCAAACTGGGACTCCTCATGAGCAGTTCTTC	CASSFQTGTPHEQFF
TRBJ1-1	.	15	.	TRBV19	TGTGCCAGTAGTATCTCCGGGGGATCGGAAACTGAAGCTTTCTTT	CASSISGGSETEAFF
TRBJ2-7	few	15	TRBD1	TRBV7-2	TGTGCCAGCAGCCATACGACAGGGGTTTTCTACGAGCAGTACTTC	CASSHTTGVFYEQYF
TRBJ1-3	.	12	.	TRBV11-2	TGTGCCAGCAGCCGCGAAGGAAACACCATATATTTT	CASSREGNTIYF
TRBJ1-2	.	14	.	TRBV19	TGTGCCAGTAGCCTGGCGGGGTTCACTTATGGCTACACCTTC	CASSLAGFTYGYTF
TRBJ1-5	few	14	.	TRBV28	TGTGCCAGCAGTCTCCCGGGGGATGGTCAGCCCCAGCATTTT	CASSLPGDGQPQHF
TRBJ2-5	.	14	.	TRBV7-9	TGTGCCAGCAGCTTAGCTCCGGTACAAGAGACCCAGTACTTC	CASSLAPVQETQYF
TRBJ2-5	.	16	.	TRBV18	TGTGCCAGCTCACCGAAAGATTCAGGGTCAGGGGCGACCCAGTACTTC	CASSPKDSGSGATQYF
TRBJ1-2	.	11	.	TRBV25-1	TGTGCCAGCAATACAGTCGGTGGCTACACCTTC	CASNTVGGYTF
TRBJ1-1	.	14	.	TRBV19	TGTGCCAGTAGCCCACAGATATTGAACACTGAAGCTTTCTTT	CASSPQILNTEAFF
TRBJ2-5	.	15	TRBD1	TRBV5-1	TGCGCCAGCAGCTTCGGACAGGGGGCTGGAGAGACCCAGTACTTC	CASSFGQGAGETQYF
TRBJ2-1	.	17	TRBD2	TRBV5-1	TGCGCCAGCAATAATCTAGCGGGGCTAAGCTCCTACAATGAGCAGTTCTTC	CASNNLAGLSSYNEQFF
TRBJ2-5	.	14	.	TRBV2	TGTGCCAGCAGTGACCCATCGTCGGGGGAGACCCAGTACTTC	CASSDPSSGETQYF
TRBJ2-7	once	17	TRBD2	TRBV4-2	TGTGCCAGCAGCCAATTGGCTAGCGGGGGGAACAGCTACGAGCAGTACTTC	CASSQLASGGNSYEQYF
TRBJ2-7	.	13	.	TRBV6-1	TGTGCCAGCAGTGACCTAGATGCCTACGAGCAGTACTTC	CASSDLDAYEQYF
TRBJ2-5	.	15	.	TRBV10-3	TGTGCCACGCGGTGGGGCAGTTCGTCAAAAGAGACCCAGTACTTC	CATRWGSSSKETQYF
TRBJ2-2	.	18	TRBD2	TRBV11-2	TGTGCCAGCAGCTTAGTCTTTCTCCGGACTAGCGGGAGTGGGGGAGCTGTTTTT	CASSLVFLRTSGSGGAVF
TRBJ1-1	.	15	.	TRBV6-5	TGTGCCAGCAGTTACTCTTCGGGGGGTAGGGCTGAAGCTTTCTTT	CASSYSSGGRAEAFF
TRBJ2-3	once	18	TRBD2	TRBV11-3	TGTGCCAGCAGCTCACCGGCCGGGACTAGCGGGGGAACAGATACGCAGTATTTT	CASSSPAGTSGGTDTQYF
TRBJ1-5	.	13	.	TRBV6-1	TGTGCCAGCAGTGAGCACAGGGTTCAGCCCCAGCATTTT	CASSEHRVQPQHF
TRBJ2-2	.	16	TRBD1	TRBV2	TGTGCCAGCAGTGAAAGGGGGCGCTCGGACACCGGGGAGCTGTTTTTT	CASSERGRSDTGELFF
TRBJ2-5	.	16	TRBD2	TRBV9	TGTGCCAGCAGCGTAGAGGGACTAGAGGGAGGAGAGACCCAGTACTTC	CASSVEGLEGGETQYF
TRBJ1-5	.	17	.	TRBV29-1	TGCAGCGTTGGTGGGGCGGGGGGGACATATAGCAATCAGCCCCAGCATTTT	CSVGGAGGTYSNQPQHF
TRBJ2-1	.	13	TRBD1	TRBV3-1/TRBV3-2	TGTGCCACCCGACAGGGGGCGCATGGTGAGCAGTTCTTC	CATRQGAHGEQFF
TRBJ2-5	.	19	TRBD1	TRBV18	TGTGCCAGCTCGACCCAAGCCGGGACAGCTACACCTCTTCAAGAGACCCAGTACTTC	CASSTQAGTATPLQETQYF